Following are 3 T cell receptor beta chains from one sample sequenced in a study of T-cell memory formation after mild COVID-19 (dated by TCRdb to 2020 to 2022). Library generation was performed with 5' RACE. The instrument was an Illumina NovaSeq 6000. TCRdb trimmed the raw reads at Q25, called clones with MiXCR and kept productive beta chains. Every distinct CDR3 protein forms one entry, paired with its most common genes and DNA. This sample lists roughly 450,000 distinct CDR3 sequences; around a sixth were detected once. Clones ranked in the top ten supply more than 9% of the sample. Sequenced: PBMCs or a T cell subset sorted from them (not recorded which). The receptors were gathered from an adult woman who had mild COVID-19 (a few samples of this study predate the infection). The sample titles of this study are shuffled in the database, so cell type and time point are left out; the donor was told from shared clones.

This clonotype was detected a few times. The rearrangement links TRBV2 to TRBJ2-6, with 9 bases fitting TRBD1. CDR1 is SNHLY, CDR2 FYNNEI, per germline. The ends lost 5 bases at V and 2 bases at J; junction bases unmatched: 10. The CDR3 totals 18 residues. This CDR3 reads CASSLTTGGSPGANVLTF. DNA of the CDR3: TGTGCCAGCAGTCTAACGACAGGGGGGTCGCCTGGGGCCAACGTCCTGACTTTC.

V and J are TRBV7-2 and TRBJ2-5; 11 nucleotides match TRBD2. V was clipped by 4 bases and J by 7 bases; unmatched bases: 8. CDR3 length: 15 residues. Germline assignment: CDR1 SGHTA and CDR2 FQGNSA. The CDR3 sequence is CASSWTGTSGGTQYF. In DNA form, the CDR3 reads TGTGCCAGCAGCTGGACCGGGACTAGCGGCGGGACCCAGTACTTC.

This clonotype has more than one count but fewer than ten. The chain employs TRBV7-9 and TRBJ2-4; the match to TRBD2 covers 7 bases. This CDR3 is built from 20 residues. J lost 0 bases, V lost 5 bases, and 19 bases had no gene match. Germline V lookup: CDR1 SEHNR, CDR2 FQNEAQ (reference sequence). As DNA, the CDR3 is TGTGCCAGCAGCCCCCCCATCAGCGGGAAGGGATCGATAGCCAAAAACATTCAGTACTTC. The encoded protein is CASSPPISGKGSIAKNIQYF.